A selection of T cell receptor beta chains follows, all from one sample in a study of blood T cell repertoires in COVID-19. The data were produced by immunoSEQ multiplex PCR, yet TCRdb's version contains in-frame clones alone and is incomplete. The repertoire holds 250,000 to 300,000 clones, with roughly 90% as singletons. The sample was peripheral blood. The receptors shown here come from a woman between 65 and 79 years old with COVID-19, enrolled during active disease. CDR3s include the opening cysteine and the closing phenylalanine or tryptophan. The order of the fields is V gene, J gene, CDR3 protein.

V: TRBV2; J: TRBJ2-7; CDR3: CASMSGYEQYF
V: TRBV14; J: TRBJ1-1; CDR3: CASSQRGLGNTEAFF
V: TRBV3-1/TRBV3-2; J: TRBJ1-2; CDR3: CASSQGAGYHGYTF
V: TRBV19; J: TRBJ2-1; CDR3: CASSYRGDRYNEQFF
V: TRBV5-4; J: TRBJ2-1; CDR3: CASSLADRGTNEQFF
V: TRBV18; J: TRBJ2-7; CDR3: CASSNGARTGFYEQYF
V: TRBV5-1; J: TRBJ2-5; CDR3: CASRQGETQYF
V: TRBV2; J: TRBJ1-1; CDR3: CASNGQGARAFF
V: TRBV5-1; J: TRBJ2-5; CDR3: CASSSGQIQETQYF
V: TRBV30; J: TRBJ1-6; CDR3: CAWSGTGGSPLHF
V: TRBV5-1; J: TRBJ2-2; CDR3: CASSLGQGVHTGELFF
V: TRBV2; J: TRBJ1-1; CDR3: CASSEEGGVTEAFF
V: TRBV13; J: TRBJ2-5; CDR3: CASSQRGGPYQETQYF
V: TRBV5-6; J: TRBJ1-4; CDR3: CASSLKGESYEKLFF
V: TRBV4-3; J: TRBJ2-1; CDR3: CASSQDSTHEQFF
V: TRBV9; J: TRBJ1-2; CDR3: CASSVEKEGYGYTF